This note documents a single TCR beta chain sequence. Its specificity is unknown. V dropped 4 bases and J dropped 2; count of bases not matched to a gene: 5. The CDR3 runs 15 residues. Germline lookup yields CDR1 MGHRA and CDR2 YSYEKL. The data originate from a study of cytomegalovirus exposure and HLA in healthy donors. Study results and limitations: Some V segments, including TRBV6-2 and TRBV6-3, were excluded as indistinguishable.

PCR amplification relied on 60 Vbeta primers (plus 13 Jbeta primers). Method: immunoSEQ multiplex PCR; TCRdb's copy keeps in-frame clones and lacks some. The sample holds 200,000 to 250,000 clones, approximately 83% seen once. This clonotype originated in a boy aged 2 to 9 in good health and CMV-seronegative. Sample: PBMCs. J is TRBJ2-1 and V is TRBV4-1; 7 nucleotides agree with TRBD2. CDR3 loop: CASSREGRAYNEQFF. CDR3 sequence (DNA): TGCGCCAGCAGCCGAGAGGGGAGGGCCTACAATGAGCAGTTCTTC.